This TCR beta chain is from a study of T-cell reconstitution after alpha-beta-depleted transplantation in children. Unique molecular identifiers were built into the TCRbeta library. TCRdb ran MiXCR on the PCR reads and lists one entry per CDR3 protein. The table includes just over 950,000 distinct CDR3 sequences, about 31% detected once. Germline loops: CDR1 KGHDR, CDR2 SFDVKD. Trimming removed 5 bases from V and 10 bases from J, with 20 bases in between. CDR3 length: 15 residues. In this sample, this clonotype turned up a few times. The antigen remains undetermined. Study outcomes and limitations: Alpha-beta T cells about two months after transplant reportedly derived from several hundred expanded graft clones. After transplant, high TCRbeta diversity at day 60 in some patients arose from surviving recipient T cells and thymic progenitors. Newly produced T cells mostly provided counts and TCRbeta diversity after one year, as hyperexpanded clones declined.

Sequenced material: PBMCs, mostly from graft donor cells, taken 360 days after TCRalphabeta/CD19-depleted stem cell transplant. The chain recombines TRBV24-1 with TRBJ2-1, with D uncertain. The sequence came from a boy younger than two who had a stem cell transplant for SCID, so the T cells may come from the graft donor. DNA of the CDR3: TGTGCCACCAGTGCGTCCAAAGCAAAGATGGGGGAGCAGTTCTTC. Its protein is CATSASKAKMGEQFF.